The clone carrying this TCR beta chain was seen many times. This entry is derived from a study of metastatic and nonmetastatic thyroid tumors. Study-wide background: Comparison of repertoires was carried out across blood and tumor or nodule tissue from malignant and benign thyroid patients.

TCRdb re-called the PCR reads with MiXCR. The repertoire has 25,000 or so clones, about 15% of them found once; the top ten carry less than 20%. Nobody among the patients had been given any treatment before thyroid surgery. The germline gives CDR1 KGHSH, CDR2 LQKENI. The CDR3 has 17 residues. Trimming removed 0 bases at V and 0 bases at J, with 14 bases between. The genes are TRBV18 and TRBJ2-5; D is possibly TRBD2 (6 bases). The sequenced material came from blood. The TCR sequence derives from a male donor with papillary thyroid cancer or a benign thyroid nodule (not recorded which). Some clones in this sample may be carry-over from other donors' samples. The CDR3 is CASSPPQGGNYQETQYF. Written as DNA, the CDR3 is TGTGCCAGCTCACCACCCCAGGGCGGGAACTACCAAGAGACCCAGTACTTC.